The 23 T cell receptor beta chains reported below all come from one sample, sequenced in a study of cytomegalovirus exposure and HLA in healthy donors (dated by TCRdb to 2017 to 2019). Library creation used the immunoSEQ multiplex PCR assay. For the multiplex PCR, a mixture combining 60 forward primers for TCR Vbeta segments and 13 reverse primers for TCR Jbeta segments was used. TCRdb provides this immuneACCESS table in a form limited to in-frame rearrangements. Some clones are lacking; in checked studies, under half of them reflect an unresolved V gene, and why the rest are absent is not known. The sample table lists 80,000 to 130,000 clones, around 80% of them with a count of one. The ten largest clones add up to more than 3% of the sample. The sample was PBMCs. These receptors were obtained from a woman aged 45-59 years in good health and CMV-seropositive.

The chain recombines TRBV5-1 with TRBJ2-5; D gene uncertain. CDR1 and CDR2 (germline): SGHRS, YFSETQ. The CDR3 length is 13 residues. V shed 4 bases and J shed 4 bases, with 11 bases lying between them. The CDR3 DNA is TGCGCCAGCAGCGCCGGATCAGGAGAGACCCAGTACTTC. It codes for CASSAGSGETQYF.

V and J are TRBV29-1 and TRBJ2-1; the D gene is possibly TRBD1 (6 bases). The CDR3 totals 13 residues. Trimming pared 8 bases from V and 5 bases from J, leaving 16 bases between. Per the germline V gene, CDR1 is SQVTM and CDR2 is ANQGSEA. CDR3 sequence (DNA): TGCAGCTATGCCCCGCCAGGGGACAATGAGCAGTTCTTC. It specifies CSYAPPGDNEQFF.

This clone was recorded a few times. The chain uses TRBV2 and TRBJ1-2, with 7 bases lining up with TRBD1. Trimming cost V 2 bases and J 6 bases; bases outside gene matches: 6. This CDR3 spans 14 amino acids. CDR1 SNHLY and CDR2 FYNNEI come from the germline V gene. CDR3 loop: CASSERQGGDGYTF. The CDR3 DNA follows: TGTGCCAGCAGTGAAAGACAGGGAGGTGATGGCTACACCTTC.

This chain links TRBV6-5 with TRBJ2-6; a possible D gene is TRBD1 (6 bases). V was shortened by 3 bases and J by 2 bases, with 11 bases between the two germline ends. CDR1 is MNHEY, CDR2 SVGAGI, per germline. The CDR3 loop spans 16 amino acids. This chain's CDR3 is CASSYLPGAGANVLTF. Here the CDR3 DNA reads TGTGCCAGCAGTTATCTACCAGGGGCTGGGGCCAACGTCCTGACTTTC.

The chain recombines TRBV30 with TRBJ2-7, with a tentative D call TRBD2 (6 bases). CDR1 GTSNPN and CDR2 SVGIG come from the germline V gene (reference sequence). The CDR3 totals 13 residues. Trimming took off 1 base at V and 7 bases at J, with 14 bases between the two ends. The DNA for the CDR3 is TGTGCCTGGAGTGGGGCGGGACGTGAGGAGCAGTACTTC. Protein product: CAWSGAGREEQYF. The full variable domain, with the rest looked up from reference TRBV30 and TRBJ2-7, is SQTIHQWPATLVQPVGSPLSLECTVEGTSNPNLYWYRQAAGRGLQLLFYSVGIGQISSEVPQNLSASRPQDRQFILSSKKLLLSDSGFYLCAWSGAGREEQYFGPGTRLTVT.

This chain connects TRBV5-6 to TRBJ1-3; 10 bases map to TRBD1. CDR3 size: 18 residues. CDR1 is SGHDT, CDR2 YYEEEE, per germline. J gave up 0 bases and V 2 bases, and 8 bases lay outside the gene matches. The CDR3 DNA reads TGTGCCAGCAGCTTCTGGACAGGGGGTCGCCGCTCTGGAAACACCATATATTTT. It codes for CASSFWTGGRRSGNTIYF. The variable domain in full, completed from reference TRBV5-6 and TRBJ1-3, reads DAGVTQSPTHLIKTRGQQVTLRCSPKSGHDTVSWYQQALGQGPQFIFQYYEEEERQRGNFPDRFSGHQFPNYSSELNVNALLLGDSALYLCASSFWTGGRRSGNTIYFGEGSWLTVV.

The CDR3 sequence: CASSVDGANTGELFF. The CDR3 bases are TGTGCCAGCAGCGTAGACGGTGCCAACACCGGGGAGCTGTTTTTT. The rearrangement links TRBV9 to TRBJ2-2; D not resolved. Trimming cost V 0 bases and J 2 bases, with 8 bases left between them. The germline CDR1 and CDR2 sequences are SGDLS and YYNGEE. The CDR3 is 15 residues long.

V is TRBV7-8 and J is TRBJ2-3, with 10 bases identical to TRBD2. The germline V gene has CDR1 SGHVS and CDR2 FQNEAQ. The CDR3 runs to 16 residues. Trimming removed 3 bases from V and 3 bases from J; junction bases left unmatched: 6. CDR3 loop: CASSFLAGEVTDTQYF. CDR3 sequence (DNA): TGTGCCAGCAGCTTTCTAGCGGGGGAGGTGACAGATACGCAGTATTTT.

The chain has TRBV19 and TRBJ2-5; no clear D. The last part of the DNA fits TRBJ2-7 better; the J call may be wrong. This CDR3 has 13 amino acids. From germline, CDR1 is LNHDA and CDR2 SQIVND (reference sequence). This CDR3 is CASSIRISREQYF. The CDR3 nucleotides read TGTGCCAGTAGTATAAGGATTAGCCGCGAGCAGTACTTC.

This chain connects TRBV6-4 to TRBJ2-2; D unclear. The germline CDR1 and CDR2 sequences are MRHNA and SNTAGT. The ends were cut back, 0 bases at V and 7 bases at J, with 9 bases in the middle. The CDR3 loop spans 14 amino acids. The CDR3 DNA sequence: TGTGCCAGCAGTGACTCAGAAGGAGTCGGGGAGCTGTTTTTT. It is translated as CASSDSEGVGELFF.

The count of this clone is one. The chain carries TRBV7-8 and TRBJ1-1; D is undetermined. The length of the CDR3 is 13 residues. CDR1 is SGHVS, CDR2 FQNEAQ, per germline. Trimming left V 1 base short and J 1 base short, with 4 bases between. The CDR3 coding sequence is TGTGCCAGCAGCTTAGAGAGGAACACTGAAGCTTTCTTT. This codes for CASSLERNTEAFF.

A few counts support this clone. A single base separates this from a much larger clone, so it may be a read error. This rearrangement joins TRBV5-6 to TRBJ2-7; TRBD1 matches 12 bases. From germline, CDR1 is SGHDT and CDR2 YYEEEE. The junction had 4 bases not matched to a gene; V was cut back by 4 bases and J by 5 bases. There are 14 residues in the CDR3. The CDR3: CASSPGQGAHEQYF. CDR3 DNA: TGTGCCAGCAGCCCGGGACAGGGGGCACACGAGCAGTACTTC. The whole variable domain, filled in from reference TRBV5-6 and TRBJ2-7, reads DAGVTQSPTHLIKTRGQQVTLRCSPKSGHDTVSWYQQALGQGPQFIFQYYEEEERQRGNFPDRFSGHQFPNYSSELNVNALLLGDSALYLCASSPGQGAHEQYFGPGTRLTVT.

The chain recombines TRBV2 with TRBJ2-7; D unclear. V lost 4 bases to trimming and J lost 3 bases, with 13 bases between them. The CDR3 runs to 14 residues. The germline V gene encodes CDR1 SNHLY and CDR2 FYNNEI. This chain's CDR3 is CASSGSAGVYEQYF. The DNA for the CDR3 is TGTGCCAGCAGTGGGTCGGCAGGCGTCTACGAGCAGTACTTC. Filled out from reference TRBV2 and TRBJ2-7, the complete variable domain reads EPEVTQTPSHQVTQMGQEVILRCVPISNHLYFYWYRQILGQKVEFLVSFYNNEISEKSEIFDDQFSVERPDGSNFTLKIRSTKLEDSAMYFCASSGSAGVYEQYFGPGTRLTVT.

The DNA for the CDR3 is TGCGCCAGCAGCCAAAGCACAGATACGCAGTATTTT. It encodes CASSQSTDTQYF. The chain joins TRBV5-1 to TRBJ2-3; D not resolved. The germline V gene encodes CDR1 SGHRS and CDR2 YFSETQ. V was trimmed by 4 bases and J by 0 bases, leaving 3 bases between them. This CDR3 contains 12 residues.

The V and J genes are TRBV27 and TRBJ1-6, with D hard to call. The CDR3 is 15 residues long. V was shortened by 0 bases and J by 4 bases, with 7 bases between the two germline ends. CDR1 and CDR2 (germline): MNHEY, SMNVEV (reference sequence). The CDR3 is CASSLSAGYNSPLHF. CDR3 nucleotides: TGTGCCAGCAGTTTATCCGCGGGGTATAATTCACCCCTCCACTTT.

V is TRBV7-9 and J is TRBJ2-1; 9 positions match TRBD2. Germline V gene sequence: CDR1 SEHNR, CDR2 FQNEAQ (reference sequence). This CDR3 has 15 residues. Trimming at V came to 3 bases and at J to 7 bases, leaving 7 bases not matched to a gene. The CDR3 here is CASSLVSGSSNEQFF. CDR3 DNA: TGTGCCAGCAGCTTGGTTAGCGGGAGCTCGAATGAGCAGTTCTTC.

V gene TRBV19 combines with J gene TRBJ1-5, with 9 bases matching TRBD1. This CDR3 has 14 amino acids. CDR1 and CDR2 (germline): LNHDA, SQIVND (reference sequence). Trimming cost V 6 bases and J 6 bases; bases outside gene matches: 6. The CDR3 region has the DNA TGTGCCAGTAGCCTGGGACAGGGTGGTCAGCCCCAGCATTTT. It translates to CASSLGQGGQPQHF.

V and J are TRBV11-2 and TRBJ1-2; 7 bases agree with TRBD1. Germline V gives CDR1 SGHAT, CDR2 FQNNGV. J lost 6 bases, V lost 2 bases, and 9 bases had no gene match. The CDR3 runs to 15 residues. CDR3 sequence: CASSLSRLQGHGYTF. CDR3 nucleotides: TGTGCCAGCAGCTTATCCCGTTTACAGGGGCATGGCTACACCTTC.

V and J are TRBV2 and TRBJ2-7, with TRBD1 matching 7 bases. Per the germline V gene, CDR1 is SNHLY and CDR2 is FYNNEI. The CDR3 spans 12 residues. V lost 10 bases and J lost 2; bases outside the gene matches: 5. CDR3 in amino acids: CAMGQSTYEQYF. In DNA form, the CDR3 reads TGTGCCATGGGACAGTCAACCTACGAGCAGTACTTC.

This clone has only one observation. The chain links TRBV7-3 to TRBJ2-1, with TRBD2 matching 11 bases. The V and J ends lost 1 base and 9 bases, in that order; junction bases with no gene match: 8. Germline CDR1 and CDR2: SGHTA and FQGTGA. CDR3 length: 16 residues. In DNA, the CDR3 is TGTGCCAGCAGCTTAAAGGTAGCGGGAGGGCCCGGTGAGCAGTTCTTC. It specifies CASSLKVAGGPGEQFF.

The chain couples TRBV4-1 to TRBJ1-3; maybe TRBD1 (5 bases). The CDR3 sequence is 15 residues long. The germline CDR1 and CDR2 sequences are MGHRA and YSYEKL. V lost 4 bases to trimming and J lost 1 base, with 11 bases between them. The CDR3 region is CASSRMTASGNTIYF. CDR3 in DNA: TGCGCCAGCAGCCGAATGACAGCTTCTGGAAACACCATATATTTT.

The chain employs TRBV11-3 and TRBJ1-1, with a tentative D call TRBD1 (6 bases). The ends were cut back, 2 bases at V and 4 bases at J, with 8 bases in the middle. The CDR3 runs 13 residues. Germline V gives CDR1 SGHNT, CDR2 YENEEA. In DNA, the CDR3 is TGTGCCAGCAGCTTACAGGGGAGCACTGAAGCTTTCTTT. Amino acid sequence: CASSLQGSTEAFF.

The V gene is TRBV6-1, the J gene TRBJ1-2; tentative D call: TRBD1 (5 bases). V was shortened by 5 bases and J by 0 bases, with 7 bases between the two germline ends. Germline CDR1 MNHNS, CDR2 SASEGT. The CDR3 consists of 13 residues. CDR3 coding DNA: TGTGCCAGCAGTTTGACAGCTAACTATGGCTACACCTTC. It is translated as CASSLTANYGYTF.